Shown below are 2 T cell receptor beta chains from a single sample sequenced in a study of T cell clonality in common variable immunodeficiency. These receptors are not linked to any known antigen. Repertoires were generated with immunoSEQ multiplex PCR, while TCRdb's copy carries only in-frame clones and drops some. Observed in the sample are under 25,000 clones, none of them singletons. Whole-study results and caveats: In common variable immunodeficiency, TCR beta chains reportedly carried fewer deletions and N-nucleotide insertions.

The specimen sequenced was peripheral blood mononuclear cells. These receptors were collected from a human donor with common variable immunodeficiency.

A few counts support this clone. The CDR3 goes on 3 residues after the read ends, and that part is filled in from the germline J gene. The chain couples TRBV19 to TRBJ2-1; weak D call: TRBD2 (7 bases). Germline V gives CDR1 LNHDA, CDR2 SQIVND (reference sequence). Trimming took 1 base from V and 7 from J, leaving 20 bases between them. This CDR3 comprises 17 residues. Incomplete CDR3 DNA: TGTGCCAGTAGTATAGGTAGCGGGTTCGTCCAGGGGAATGAG. Translated: CASSIGSGFVQGNE. The entire CDR3 protein is CASSIGSGFVQGNEQFF.

At least ten counts were recorded for this clone. Coverage ceases 3 residues before the CDR3 finishes, and the germline J gene fills in the end. The identical CDR3 is also encoded by other nucleotide sequences in the sample. The rearrangement links TRBV29-1 to TRBJ1-1, with a weak D call TRBD1 (6 bases). V was clipped by 7 bases and J by 0 bases, with 9 bases between them. The CDR3 is 12 residues long. Germline assignment: CDR1 SQVTM and CDR2 ANQGSEA. The CDR3 loop is CSGGQMNTEAFF. Incomplete CDR3 DNA: TGCAGCGGAGGACAGATGAACACTGAA.